The 11 T cell receptor beta chains listed next were all sequenced from one sample in a study of T cell clonotyping in hematopoietic cell transplantation. Sequencing was performed with immunoSEQ multiplex PCR; in TCRdb, only in-frame clones are kept and a portion is missing. The sample lists approximately 46,000 clones, 85% to 90% seen once, with under 6.5% in the top ten. Time point denoted: recipient sample about 28 days before transplant, after cytoreduction. Material: peripheral blood mononuclear cells, obtained before stem cell transplant. These receptors were taken from a man aged 60-69 years with biphenotypic leukemia. Some clones in this sample may be carry-over from other donors' samples.

The rearrangement uses TRBV4-3 and TRBJ2-2; 8 positions match TRBD2. The length of the CDR3 is 14 residues. Trimming cost V 3 bases and J 7 bases; bases outside gene matches: 4. Germline CDR1 reads LGHNA; CDR2 reads YSLEER. The CDR3: CASSQGTSIGELFF. The DNA for the CDR3 is TGCGCCAGCAGCCAGGGGACTAGTATCGGGGAGCTGTTTTTT.

There are a few counts of this clone. The chain has TRBV5-1 and TRBJ1-2; 8 nucleotides align to TRBD1. This CDR3 has 13 amino acids. With 9 bases clipped from V and 9 bases from J, the junction kept 13 bases outside the gene matches. Germline V gene sequence: CDR1 SGHRS, CDR2 YFSETQ. As DNA, the CDR3 is TGCGCCACCGGACCTGACAGGGGTCAAAGCTACACCTTC. Its protein product is CATGPDRGQSYTF.

The chain carries TRBV18 and TRBJ2-1; 10 bases map to TRBD2. CDR1 and CDR2 (germline): KGHSH, LQKENI. The length of the CDR3 is 19 residues. With 3 bases clipped from V and 0 bases from J, the junction kept 11 bases outside the gene matches. In DNA form, the CDR3 reads TGTGCCAGCTCACCGACAGCTAGCGGGGGCTTTGACTCCTACAATGAGCAGTTCTTC. Encoded protein: CASSPTASGGFDSYNEQFF.

The chain has TRBV2 and TRBJ2-1, with TRBD2 matching 11 bases. Germline V CDR1 and CDR2: SNHLY, FYNNEI. The CDR3 contains 18 residues. Trimming took 6 bases from V and 4 from J; bases not matched to a gene: 14. The CDR3 region has the DNA TGTGCCAGCAGCCACCCCTTAGATAGCGGGAGGGAATACAATGAGCAGTTCTTC. This sequence encodes CASSHPLDSGREYNEQFF.

This chain links TRBV7-2 with TRBJ1-1, with D uncertain. Germline values: CDR1 SGHTA, CDR2 FQGNSA. This CDR3 is 11 amino acids long. V dropped 1 base and J dropped 11 bases, with 8 bases sitting between them. The CDR3 DNA reads TGTGCCAGCAGCTTAGTCCGAGGGGCTTTCTTT. It is translated as CASSLVRGAFF.

The chain carries TRBV6-1 and TRBJ2-3; possibly TRBD2 for D (7 bases). The V and J ends lost 6 bases and 5 bases respectively, with 15 bases between them. The CDR3 is 14 amino acids. CDR1 is MNHNS, CDR2 SASEGT, per germline. The CDR3 nucleotides read TGTGCCAGCAGGAGGGGGGGCCAAGGAGATACGCAGTATTTT. It is translated as CASRRGGQGDTQYF.

V is TRBV5-4 and J is TRBJ1-1, with D uncertain. From germline, CDR1 is SGHNT and CDR2 YYREEE (reference sequence). V was shortened by 1 base and J by 6 bases, with 10 bases between the two germline ends. This CDR3 comprises 13 residues. The CDR3 is CASSLSPGSEAFF. CDR3 DNA sequence: TGTGCCAGCAGCTTGAGCCCGGGCTCTGAAGCTTTCTTT.

The rearrangement uses TRBV9 and TRBJ2-5; tentatively, D is TRBD1 (6 bases). Germline values: CDR1 SGDLS, CDR2 YYNGEE. V was clipped by 3 bases and J by 3 bases, with 15 bases between them. This CDR3 contains 15 residues. The CDR3 region is CASSASGTPEETQYF. For the CDR3, the DNA is TGTGCCAGCAGCGCCTCCGGGACACCTGAAGAGACCCAGTACTTC.

The rearrangement joins TRBV30 to TRBJ1-4; no firm D call. This CDR3 region has 12 residues. Looked up from germline, CDR1 is GTSNPN and CDR2 is SVGIG (reference sequence). Trimming took off 0 bases at V and 7 bases at J, with 6 bases between the two ends. The CDR3 coding sequence is TGTGCCTGGAGTGTACTGTCTGAAAAACTGTTTTTT. Protein sequence: CAWSVLSEKLFF.

The J gene is TRBJ2-3, the V gene TRBV9; D not certain. Germline loops: CDR1 SGDLS, CDR2 YYNGEE. The length of the CDR3 is 14 residues. Trimming removed 0 bases from V and 0 bases from J, with 5 bases in between. CDR3 coding DNA: TGTGCCAGCAGCGTAGCGGAGAGCACAGATACGCAGTATTTT. Translating it yields CASSVAESTDTQYF.

V gene TRBV6-6 combines with J gene TRBJ2-1, with 7 bases fitting TRBD2. Trimming at V came to 8 bases and at J to 7 bases, leaving 5 bases not matched to a gene. CDR1 is MNHNY and CDR2 is SVGAGI in the germline V gene (reference sequence). The CDR3 covers 12 residues. This CDR3 reads CASGREWNEQFF. CDR3 DNA sequence: TGTGCCAGCGGGCGGGAGTGGAATGAGCAGTTCTTC.